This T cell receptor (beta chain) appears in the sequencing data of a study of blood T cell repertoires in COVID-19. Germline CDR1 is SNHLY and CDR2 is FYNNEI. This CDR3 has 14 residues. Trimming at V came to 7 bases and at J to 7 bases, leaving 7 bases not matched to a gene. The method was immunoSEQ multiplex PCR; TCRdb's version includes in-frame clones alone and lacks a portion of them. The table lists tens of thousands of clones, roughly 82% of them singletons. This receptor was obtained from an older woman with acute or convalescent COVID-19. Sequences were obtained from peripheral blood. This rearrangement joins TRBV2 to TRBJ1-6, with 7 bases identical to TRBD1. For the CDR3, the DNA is TGTGCCAGCATCATCGGACAGGAAAATTCACCCCTCCACTTT. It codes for CASIIGQENSPLHF.